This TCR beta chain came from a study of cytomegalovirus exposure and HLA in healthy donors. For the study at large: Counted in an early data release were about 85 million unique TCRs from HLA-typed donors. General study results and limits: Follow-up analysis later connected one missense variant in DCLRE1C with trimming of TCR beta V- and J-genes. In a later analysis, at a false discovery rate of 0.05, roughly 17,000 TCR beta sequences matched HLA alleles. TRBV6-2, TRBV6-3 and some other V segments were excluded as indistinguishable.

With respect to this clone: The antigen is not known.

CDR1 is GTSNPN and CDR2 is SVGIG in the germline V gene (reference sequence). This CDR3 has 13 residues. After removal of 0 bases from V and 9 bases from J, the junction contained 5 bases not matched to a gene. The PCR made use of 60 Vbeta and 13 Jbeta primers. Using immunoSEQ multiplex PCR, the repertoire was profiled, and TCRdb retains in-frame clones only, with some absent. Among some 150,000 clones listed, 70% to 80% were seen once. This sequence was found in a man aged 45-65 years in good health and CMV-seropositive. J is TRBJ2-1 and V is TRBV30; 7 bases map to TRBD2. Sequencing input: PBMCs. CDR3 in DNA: TGTGCCTGGAGTGTACTGGGCGGGAGTGAGCAGTTCTTC. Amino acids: CAWSVLGGSEQFF.